This TCR beta chain derives from a study of T cell responses to AZD1222 COVID-19 vaccine (dated by TCRdb to about 2021). Describing the broader study: TCR sequencing was performed for 230 to 250 trial participants, of whom about 210 were given two doses of AZD1222 and 26 were given two doses of MenACWY control vaccine. Trial participants were enrolled into age subgroups of 18-55, 56-69 and 70-plus years, which contained about 150, 28 and 57 TCR-sequenced participants, respectively. What the work shows at the level of the full study, not this receptor alone: Conclusions about previously exposed vaccinees are limited, since just five or six AZD1222 recipients were seropositive for SARS-CoV-2 at baseline. No day 14 peak-response samples were available, so repertoires were characterized only after the peak T cell response. Spike-specific TCR breadth and depth rose significantly after two AZD1222 doses compared with day 0 and with MenACWY recipients. The whole spike protein was spanned by vaccine-associated CD4 TCRs, and dominant responses were seen in regions 160-218 and 743-854. In the small 56-69-year group, the increase in depth fell short of significance, most likely because of low power. Reportedly, almost half of the unique spike-specific TCRs recognized epitopes lying outside the regions that are mutated in the B.1.351 and B.1.1.7 variants. Participants were mostly white British and included more females than males, and it was suggested by the authors that clonal diversity may have been underestimated.

The CDR3, cysteine through phenylalanine, is 11 amino acids long. The CDR3 DNA has 33 bases and is translated from base 1. From a lookup of the germline V gene, CDR1 and CDR2 are SGHVS and FNYEAQ. The germline ends are 3 bases apart after V is trimmed by 5 bases and J by 2 bases. The sample's time point label, decoded: about 28 days (+/-7) after the second vaccine dose. The sample's treatment or condition label, in plain terms: meningococcal conjugate vaccine given as trial control. Samples from vaccinated people were obtained from the UK trials COV001 and COV002, which included a single-blind randomized controlled phase 2/3 trial of AZD1222 (ChAdOx1 nCoV-19) in healthy adults. For TCRbeta chain sequencing, PBMC samples were collected from trial participants at day 0 and at day 28 after the second dose. As concerns this clone: The clone's antigen remains unknown. Base qualities are not provided; no much larger clone lies one nucleotide away.

The CDR3 regions of human TCRbeta chains were analyzed by immunosequencing. For the original study's pipeline: Repertoire TCRs were checked for matches against a reference library of SARS-CoV-2-specific TCRs that had been generated using the MIRA antigen-specificity platform. Breadth was defined as the fraction of unique TCRs that were SARS-CoV-2-associated. Depth was defined as the fraction of total T cells that were SARS-CoV-2-associated. Each spike-specific TCR was assigned to its reactive spike region and to a CD4 or CD8 class using the MIRA data. Log10-transformed breadth and depth values were compared by one-way ANOVA with Sidak's multiple comparisons tests. Sourced from immuneACCESS, this table was stored by TCRdb with only in-frame sequences that have V and J called. A share of the clones is absent; for the studies checked, an unresolved V gene accounts for under half, and the remainder has no known explanation. Clone size and V and J calls were adopted from that table, with D and trimming inferred from the DNA. This sample is represented by some 200,000 clones; around nine tenths of them were singletons. The ten largest clones take up 3.6% of the sample.

The clonotype originates from an adult who received the MenACWY meningococcal vaccine as a control. The sample consisted of peripheral blood, taken 28 days after the second dose of the MenACWY control vaccine. Rearrangement joined TRBV7-6 to TRBJ1-1; too little of a D gene remains to name it. DNA sequence: TGTGCCAGCAGCACTAACACTGAAGCTTTCTTT. The resulting protein is CASSTNTEAFF. Reference TRBV7-6 and TRBJ1-1 proteins supply the regions before and after the CDR3; the full variable domain is: GAGVSQSPRYKVTKRGQDVALRCDPISGHVSLYWYRQALGQGPEFLTYFNYEAQQDKSGLPNDRFSAERPEGSISTLTIQRTEQRDSAMYRCASSTNTEAFFGQGTRLTVV.